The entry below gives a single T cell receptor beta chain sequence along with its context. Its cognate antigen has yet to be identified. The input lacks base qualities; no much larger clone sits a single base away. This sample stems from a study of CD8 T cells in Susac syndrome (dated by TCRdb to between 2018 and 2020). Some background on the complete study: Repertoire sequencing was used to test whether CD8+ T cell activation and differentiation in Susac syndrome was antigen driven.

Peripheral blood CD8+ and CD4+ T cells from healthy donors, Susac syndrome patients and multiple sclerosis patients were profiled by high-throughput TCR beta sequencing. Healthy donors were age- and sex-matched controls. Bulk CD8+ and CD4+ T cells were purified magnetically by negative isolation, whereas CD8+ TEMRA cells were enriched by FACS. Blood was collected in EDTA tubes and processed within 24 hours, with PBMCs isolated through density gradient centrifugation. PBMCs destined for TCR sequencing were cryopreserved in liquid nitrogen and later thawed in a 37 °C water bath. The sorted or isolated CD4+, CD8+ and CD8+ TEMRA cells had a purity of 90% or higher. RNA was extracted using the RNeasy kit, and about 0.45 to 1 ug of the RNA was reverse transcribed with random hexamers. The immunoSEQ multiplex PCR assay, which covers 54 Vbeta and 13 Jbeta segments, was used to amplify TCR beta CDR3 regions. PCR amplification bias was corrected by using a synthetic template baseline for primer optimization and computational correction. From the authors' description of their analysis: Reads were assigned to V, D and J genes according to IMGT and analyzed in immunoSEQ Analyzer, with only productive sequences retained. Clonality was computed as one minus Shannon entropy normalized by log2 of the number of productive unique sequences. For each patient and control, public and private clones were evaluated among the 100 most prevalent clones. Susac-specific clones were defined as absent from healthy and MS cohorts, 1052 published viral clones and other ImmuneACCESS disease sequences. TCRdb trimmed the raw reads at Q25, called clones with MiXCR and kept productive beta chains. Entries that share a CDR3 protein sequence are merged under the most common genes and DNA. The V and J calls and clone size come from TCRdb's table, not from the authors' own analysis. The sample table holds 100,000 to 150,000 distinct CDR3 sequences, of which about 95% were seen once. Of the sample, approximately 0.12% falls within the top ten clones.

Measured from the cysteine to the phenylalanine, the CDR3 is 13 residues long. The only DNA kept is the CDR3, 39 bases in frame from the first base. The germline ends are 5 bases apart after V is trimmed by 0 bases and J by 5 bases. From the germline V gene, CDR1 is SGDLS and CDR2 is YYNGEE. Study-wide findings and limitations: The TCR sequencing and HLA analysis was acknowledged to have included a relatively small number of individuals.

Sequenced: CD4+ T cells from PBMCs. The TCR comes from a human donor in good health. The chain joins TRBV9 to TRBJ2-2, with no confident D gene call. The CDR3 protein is CASSVDLTGELFF. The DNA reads TGTGCCAGCAGCGTAGATCTGACCGGGGAGCTGTTTTTT. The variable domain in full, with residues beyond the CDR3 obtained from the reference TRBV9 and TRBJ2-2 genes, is DSGVTQTPKHLITATGQRVTLRCSPRSGDLSVYWYQQSLDQGLQFLIQYYNGEERAKGNILERFSAQQFPDLHSELNLSSLELGDSALYFCASSVDLTGELFFGEGSRLTVL.